The 17 T cell receptor beta chains presented below share a single source sample, sequenced in a study of shared clonotypes between healthy human individuals. Naive-designated CD8 cells lacked CD45RO, were positively enriched for CCR7, and omitted terminally differentiated effector memory CD45RA+ cells. Measured with immunoSEQ multiplex PCR; TCRdb has only the in-frame clones, and not every one. Counted here are hundreds of thousands of clones, 95% to 98% occurring once; the ten biggest clones make up 0.3%. The sequenced material came from naive CD8+ T cells sorted from blood. The receptors stem from a man in his thirties or forties in good health.

This chain uses TRBV2 with TRBJ2-4; 9 bases map to TRBD1. The CDR3 covers 14 residues. Germline V gene sequence: CDR1 SNHLY, CDR2 FYNNEI. Trimming at V came to 7 bases and at J to 7 bases, leaving 8 bases not matched to a gene. Written as DNA, the CDR3 is TGTGCCAGCAACTCCGGGACAGGGATTAACATTCAGTACTTC. Amino acid sequence: CASNSGTGINIQYF.

This clone was seen just once. The chain couples TRBV6-6 to TRBJ1-5; 8 bases align to TRBD1. CDR3 size: 16 residues. J lost 2 bases, V lost 2 bases, and 5 bases had no gene match. Germline loops: CDR1 MNHNY, CDR2 SVGAGI (reference sequence). The CDR3 here is CASSYRTGTGNQPQHF. CDR3 in DNA: TGTGCCAGCAGTTACCGGACAGGGACGGGCAATCAGCCCCAGCATTTT.

The chain uses TRBV27 and TRBJ2-7; 9 bases map to TRBD1. The ends lost 5 bases at V and 5 bases at J; junction bases unmatched: 4. Germline V gives CDR1 MNHEY, CDR2 SMNVEV (reference sequence). CDR3 length equals 13 residues. The CDR3 sequence is CASSQGTGHEQYF. The DNA for the CDR3 is TGTGCCAGCAGTCAGGGGACAGGGCACGAGCAGTACTTC.

This chain uses TRBV27 with TRBJ1-1, with a tentative D call TRBD1 (6 bases). This CDR3 is 14 amino acids long. The germline V and J ends were trimmed by 7 bases and 10 bases, with 22 bases remaining between them. CDR1 and CDR2 (germline): MNHEY, SMNVEV (reference sequence). DNA of the CDR3: TGTGCCAGCACCCGAGGGGGTGGCCTCGGGAGAGCTTTCTTT. It specifies CASTRGGGLGRAFF.

This chain links TRBV5-6 with TRBJ2-7, with a possible D match to TRBD2 (8 bases). The germline CDR1 and CDR2 sequences are SGHDT and YYEEEE. This CDR3 region has 16 residues. Trimming removed 0 bases from V and 5 bases from J, with 18 bases in between. CDR3 in amino acids: CASSLAVAGQLHEQYF. The DNA for the CDR3 is TGTGCCAGCAGCTTGGCGGTAGCGGGACAGTTACACGAGCAGTACTTC.

The CDR3 sequence: CASSLGWETDNEKLFF. In nucleotides, the CDR3 is TGTGCCAGCAGCTTAGGATGGGAGACGGATAATGAAAAACTGTTTTTT. This rearrangement joins TRBV7-9 to TRBJ1-4, with D unresolved. V lost 1 base, J lost 4 bases, and 13 bases lay in between. Germline V gene lookup returns CDR1 SEHNR and CDR2 FQNEAQ (reference sequence). This CDR3 has 16 amino acids.

V is TRBV9 and J is TRBJ2-1; a possible D gene is TRBD2 (7 bases). The CDR3 has 14 residues. Germline CDR1 is SGDLS and CDR2 is YYNGEE. The V gene lost 3 bases and the J gene lost 5 bases, with 12 bases spanning the gap. The CDR3 sequence: CASSGLGGHNEQFF. The CDR3 DNA follows: TGTGCCAGCAGCGGCCTGGGGGGGCACAATGAGCAGTTCTTC.

The chain carries TRBV7-6 and TRBJ2-1; 9 nucleotides line up with TRBD2. This CDR3 comprises 15 residues. The ends lost 3 bases at V and 7 bases at J; junction bases unmatched: 7. Germline CDR1 reads SGHVS; CDR2 reads FNYEAQ. The DNA for the CDR3 is TGTGCCAGCAGCTTGCGGGAGGGCCTTTTAAATGAGCAGTTCTTC. It codes for CASSLREGLLNEQFF.

The chain is built from TRBV4-1 and TRBJ2-5; perhaps TRBD2 as D (5 bases). Trimming stripped 0 bases from V and 5 bases from J, with 13 bases between. Germline loops: CDR1 MGHRA, CDR2 YSYEKL. The CDR3 runs 15 residues. The CDR3 region has the DNA TGCGCCAGCAGCCAAGAATGGGAGCGAGGGGAGACCCAGTACTTC. This codes for CASSQEWERGETQYF.

This clone was detected once. The gene calls are TRBV29-1 and TRBJ1-2, with D uncertain. The CDR3 has 11 residues. The germline V gene has CDR1 SQVTM and CDR2 ANQGSEA. V gave up 4 bases and J gave up 3 bases, with 6 bases separating them. For the CDR3, the DNA is TGCAGCGTTGTGTCGGACTATGGCTACACCTTC. Translated, it gives CSVVSDYGYTF.

The chain is built from TRBV5-6 and TRBJ2-7, with D possibly matching TRBD2 (6 bases). The germline V gene has CDR1 SGHDT and CDR2 YYEEEE. Trimming took off 0 bases at V and 4 bases at J, with 11 bases between the two ends. This CDR3 is built from 14 residues. Here the CDR3 DNA reads TGTGCCAGCAGCTTGGGCGGGACGGAGTACGAGCAGTACTTC. Its translation: CASSLGGTEYEQYF.

V is TRBV5-5 and J is TRBJ2-1; 14 bases are a match to TRBD2. The junction had 8 bases not matched to a gene; V was cut back by 2 bases and J by 13 bases. Germline V gene sequence: CDR1 SGHKS, CDR2 YYEKEE (reference sequence). The CDR3 sequence is 15 residues long. The CDR3 loop reads CASSFGGTSGSGQFF. Written as DNA, the CDR3 is TGTGCCAGCAGCTTTGGCGGGACTAGCGGGAGTGGACAGTTCTTC.

The CDR3 loop reads CASSFLGYGNQPQHF. Written as DNA, the CDR3 is TGTGCCAGCAGTTTTTTGGGATACGGCAATCAGCCCCAGCATTTT. The chain joins TRBV27 to TRBJ1-5; D gene unclear. V dropped 3 bases and J dropped 2 bases, with 11 bases sitting between them. Germline CDR1 and CDR2: MNHEY and SMNVEV (reference sequence). The CDR3 covers 15 residues.

The chain employs TRBV9 and TRBJ1-2; maybe TRBD1 (6 bases). The CDR3 is 14 amino acids. Trimming removed 2 bases at V and 8 bases at J, with 16 bases between. Germline V gives CDR1 SGDLS, CDR2 YYNGEE. CDR3 sequence reads: CASSVREQGRGYTF. CDR3 sequence (DNA): TGTGCCAGCAGCGTCAGAGAACAGGGAAGGGGCTACACCTTC.

The gene calls are TRBV7-8 and TRBJ2-5; D remains unclear. The CDR3 length is 13 residues. V lost 5 bases, J lost 4 bases, and 11 bases lay in between. CDR1 and CDR2 (germline): SGHVS, FQNEAQ. CDR3: CASSRSLGETQYF. CDR3 coding DNA: TGTGCCAGCAGCCGTTCCTTGGGAGAGACCCAGTACTTC.

V usage is TRBV5-1 and J usage is TRBJ2-5; 14 bases agree with TRBD2. Germline V gives CDR1 SGHRS, CDR2 YFSETQ. The CDR3 runs 15 residues. V lost 4 bases to trimming and J lost 4 bases; unmatched junction nucleotides: 3. The CDR3 reads CASSPGLAGVETQYF. The CDR3 nucleotides read TGCGCCAGCAGCCCGGGACTAGCGGGAGTAGAGACCCAGTACTTC.

The chain employs TRBV7-9 and TRBJ2-7; no reliable D call. CDR3 size: 16 residues. CDR1 SEHNR and CDR2 FQNEAQ come from the germline V gene (reference sequence). Between the trimmed V and J ends, which lost 5 bases and 1 base, there was a span of 18 bases. In DNA form, the CDR3 reads TGTGCCAGCAGCCCCGCGGTCCTCCTACCATCCTACGAGCAGTACTTC. This gives the protein CASSPAVLLPSYEQYF.